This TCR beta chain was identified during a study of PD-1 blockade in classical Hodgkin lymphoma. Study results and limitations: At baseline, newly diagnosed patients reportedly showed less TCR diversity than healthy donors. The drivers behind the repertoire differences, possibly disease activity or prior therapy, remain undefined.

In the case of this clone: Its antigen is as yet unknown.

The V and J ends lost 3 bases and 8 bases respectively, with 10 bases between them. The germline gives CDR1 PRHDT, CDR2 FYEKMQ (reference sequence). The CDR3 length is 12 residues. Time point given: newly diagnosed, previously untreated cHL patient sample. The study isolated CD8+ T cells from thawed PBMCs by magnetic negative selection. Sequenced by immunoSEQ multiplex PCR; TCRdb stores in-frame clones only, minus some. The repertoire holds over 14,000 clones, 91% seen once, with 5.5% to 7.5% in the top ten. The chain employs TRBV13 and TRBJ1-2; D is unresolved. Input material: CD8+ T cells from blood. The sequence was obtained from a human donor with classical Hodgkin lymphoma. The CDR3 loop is CASSLGGGGYTF. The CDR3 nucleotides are TGTGCCAGCAGCTTGGGAGGCGGGGGCTACACCTTC.